A selection of T cell receptor beta chains follows, all from one sample in a study of T cells in Graves' hyperthyroidism and ophthalmopathy. TCRdb called the multiplex PCR reads again in MiXCR, with one record for every CDR3 protein. The sample has 550,000 to 800,000 distinct CDR3 sequences; about 16% are singletons. The sequencing sample was made of blood. The receptors were sampled from a man aged 18 to 30 with Graves' hyperthyroidism. The CDR3 runs from the conserved cysteine through the conserved F or W.

>TRBJ2-1|TRBV28
CASSPSRYEQFF
>TRBJ2-5|TRBV6-1
CASSPTGTGGETQYF
>TRBJ2-1|TRBV20-1
CSGRGGRAYNEQFF
>TRBJ2-5|TRBV10-3
CAISEPRLAGERETQYF
>TRBJ2-1|TRBV20-1
CSARVSGRAYNERFF
>TRBJ2-1|TRBV27
CASSAGTTLSSYNEQFF
>TRBJ2-1|TRBV2
CASPGTPKRNEQFF
>TRBJ2-3|TRBV29-1
CSVLGQGVGGTDTQYF
>TRBJ2-3|TRBV6-2/TRBV6-3
CASRLGAAQDTQYF
>TRBJ2-7|TRBV27
CASSLDSEQYF
>TRBJ2-1|TRBV30
CAWTPGSSSYNEQFF
>TRBJ2-1|TRBV28
CASSLFAGGLHEQFF
>TRBJ2-5|TRBV10-3
CAISGVGSGPVMYF
>TRBJ1-5|TRBV19
CASSMTPNSNQPQHF
>TRBJ2-1|TRBV14
CASSQEWGLLGYEQFF
>TRBJ1-2|TRBV5-8
CASTPVAGYGYTF
>TRBJ2-3|TRBV6-1
CASTRGEPDTQYF
>TRBJ2-2|TRBV15
CATSRDSGTYTGELFF
>TRBJ2-1|TRBV12-5
CASGLVGAGSSYNEQFF
>TRBJ2-1|TRBV7-9
CATQPRGDEQFF
>TRBJ2-2|TRBV4-2
CASSQDPGLAGTGELFF
>TRBJ2-2|TRBV13
CASSDGTRTGFSGELFF
>TRBJ1-2|TRBV9
CASSVGGMGGYTF
>TRBJ1-1|TRBV7-9
CASSLAGAGEAFF
>TRBJ2-1|TRBV12-3/TRBV12-4
CASNLLASSYNEQFF
>TRBJ2-1|TRBV6-1
CASSPRGAETYNEQFF
>TRBJ2-1|TRBV20-1
CSAREGVFSSYNEQFF